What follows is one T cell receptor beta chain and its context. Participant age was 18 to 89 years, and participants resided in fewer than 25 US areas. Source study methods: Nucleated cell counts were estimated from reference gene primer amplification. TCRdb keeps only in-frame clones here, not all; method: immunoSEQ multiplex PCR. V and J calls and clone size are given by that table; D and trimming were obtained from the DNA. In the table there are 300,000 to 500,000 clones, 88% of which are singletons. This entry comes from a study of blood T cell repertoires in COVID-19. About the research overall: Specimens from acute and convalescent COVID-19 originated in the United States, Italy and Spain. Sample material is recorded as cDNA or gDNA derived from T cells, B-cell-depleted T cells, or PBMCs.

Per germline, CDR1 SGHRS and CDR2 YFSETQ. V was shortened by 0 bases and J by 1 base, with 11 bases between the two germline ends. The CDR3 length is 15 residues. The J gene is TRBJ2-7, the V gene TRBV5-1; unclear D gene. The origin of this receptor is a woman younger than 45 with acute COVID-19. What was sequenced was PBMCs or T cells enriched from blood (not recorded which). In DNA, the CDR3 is TGCGCCAGCAGCTTGGCGGCGGCCGCGTCCTACGAGCAGTACTTC. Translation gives CASSLAAAASYEQYF.